Shown below are 20 T cell receptor beta chains from a single sample sequenced in a study of blood T cell repertoires in COVID-19. Using immunoSEQ multiplex PCR, the repertoire was profiled, and TCRdb retains in-frame clones only, with some absent. Counted here are roughly 59,000 clones, around 81% occurring once; the ten biggest clones make up 3.5%. The specimen sequenced was peripheral blood. The receptors were sampled from a woman older than 75 with acute or convalescent COVID-19.

The chain combines TRBV5-6 with TRBJ2-5; TRBD2 matches 15 bases. The ends lost 3 bases at V and 1 base at J; junction bases unmatched: 7. The CDR3 consists of 18 residues. Germline V gives CDR1 SGHDT, CDR2 YYEEEE. The CDR3 bases are TGTGCCAGCAGCTCCTGGGCGGGACTAGCGGGAGGCCAAGAGACCCAGTACTTC. Translation: CASSSWAGLAGGQETQYF. The variable domain in full, completed from reference TRBV5-6 and TRBJ2-5, reads DAGVTQSPTHLIKTRGQQVTLRCSPKSGHDTVSWYQQALGQGPQFIFQYYEEEERQRGNFPDRFSGHQFPNYSSELNVNALLLGDSALYLCASSSWAGLAGGQETQYFGPGTRLLVL.

V and J are TRBV5-1 and TRBJ2-2; 9 bases agree with TRBD2. V was pared by 3 bases and J by 0 bases, with 3 bases of the junction left unmatched. The CDR3 extends over 16 amino acids. The germline gives CDR1 SGHRS, CDR2 YFSETQ. Here the CDR3 reads CASSSLAGPNTGELFF. In nucleotides, the CDR3 is TGCGCCAGCAGCTCACTAGCGGGCCCGAACACCGGGGAGCTGTTTTTT.

V is TRBV28 and J is TRBJ1-2; 11 nucleotides align to TRBD1. V shed 5 bases and J 4 bases; nucleotides not matched to a gene: 12. Germline CDR1 reads MDHEN; CDR2 reads SYDVKM. This CDR3 is built from 17 residues. CDR3 in amino acids: CASSTSGTGGMRYGYTF. The DNA of the CDR3 is TGTGCCAGCAGTACGTCCGGGACAGGGGGTATGCGCTATGGCTACACCTTC.

The chain recombines TRBV6-2 or TRBV6-3 with TRBJ1-5, with 9 bases fitting TRBD1. V shed 3 bases and J 0 bases; nucleotides not matched to a gene: 9. Germline-derived CDR1 and CDR2 are MNHEY and SVGEGT. The CDR3 consists of 18 residues. The CDR3 sequence: CASSYLRQGVDSNQPQHF. The CDR3 nucleotides are TGTGCCAGCAGTTATCTTCGACAGGGGGTCGATAGCAATCAGCCCCAGCATTTT.

The chain links TRBV7-6 to TRBJ2-7, with D unresolved. V was cut by 5 bases and J by 2 bases, with 16 bases left in between. CDR3 size: 15 residues. Germline values: CDR1 SGHVS, CDR2 FNYEAQ. CDR3 sequence (DNA): TGTGCCAGCAGCGCGAACGAGCTGGGCCCCTACGAGCAGTACTTC. This codes for CASSANELGPYEQYF.

This clone was observed a handful of times. The sample has other DNA sequences that encode this CDR3 too. The rearrangement joins TRBV28 to TRBJ1-5; unclear D gene. V lost 2 bases, J lost 0 bases, and 5 bases lay in between. The CDR3 spans 14 residues. Germline V CDR1 and CDR2: MDHEN, SYDVKM. The CDR3 sequence: CASSLGGSNQPQHF. CDR3 nucleotide sequence: TGTGCCAGCAGTTTAGGAGGTAGCAATCAGCCCCAGCATTTT.

The chain links TRBV5-1 to TRBJ1-6; D might be TRBD1 (5 bases). Trimming cost V 0 bases and J 9 bases, with 10 bases left between them. Per the germline V gene, CDR1 is SGHRS and CDR2 is YFSETQ. The CDR3 is 14 amino acids. CDR3 region: CASSLERTSSPLHF. DNA of the CDR3: TGCGCCAGCAGCTTGGAACGGACAAGTTCACCCCTCCACTTT.

The V call is TRBV28, the J call TRBJ2-3, with 8 bases lining up with TRBD2. Trimming cost V 3 bases and J 5 bases; bases outside gene matches: 4. CDR3 length equals 14 residues. Germline CDR1 is MDHEN and CDR2 is SYDVKM. The CDR3 bases are TGTGCCAGCAGTTTTAGGCTAGCGGGAGATACGCAGTATTTT. Its translation is CASSFRLAGDTQYF.

This chain connects TRBV2 to TRBJ1-1, with D tentatively TRBD1 (6 bases). This CDR3 spans 15 amino acids. Trimming pared 5 bases from V and 7 bases from J, leaving 20 bases between. Germline lookup yields CDR1 SNHLY and CDR2 FYNNEI. This chain's CDR3 is CASSHLRTEGSEAFF. Written as DNA, the CDR3 is TGTGCCAGCAGTCACCTCCGGACAGAGGGTAGTGAAGCTTTCTTT. Drawing the rest from reference TRBV2 and TRBJ1-1, the complete variable domain is EPEVTQTPSHQVTQMGQEVILRCVPISNHLYFYWYRQILGQKVEFLVSFYNNEISEKSEIFDDQFSVERPDGSNFTLKIRSTKLEDSAMYFCASSHLRTEGSEAFFGQGTRLTVV.

The chain has TRBV5-1 and TRBJ2-2; 9 bases map to TRBD1. Germline loops: CDR1 SGHRS, CDR2 YFSETQ. The CDR3 runs 14 residues. Trimming took 4 bases from V and 6 from J; bases not matched to a gene: 4. CDR3 sequence: CASSRGQGAGELFF. The CDR3 bases are TGCGCCAGCAGCAGGGGACAGGGCGCCGGGGAGCTGTTTTTT.

The chain employs TRBV4-2 and TRBJ1-1, with D tentatively TRBD1 (5 bases). Germline CDR1 LGHNA, CDR2 YNFKEQ. The CDR3 loop spans 15 amino acids. V lost 7 bases and J lost 0, with 15 bases in between. In DNA, the CDR3 is TGTGCCAGCAAAATCGAGGACACCTTGAACACTGAAGCTTTCTTT. Protein product: CASKIEDTLNTEAFF.

J is TRBJ2-5 and V is TRBV29-1; 10 bases are a match to TRBD1. V was pared by 1 base and J by 8 bases, with 4 bases of the junction left unmatched. Looked up from germline, CDR1 is SQVTM and CDR2 is ANQGSEA. This CDR3 region has 13 residues. CDR3 nucleotide sequence: TGCAGCGTTGAAGTCGGGACAGGGGACACCCAGTACTTC. This gives the protein CSVEVGTGDTQYF.

V and J are TRBV28 and TRBJ2-4, with D uncertain. Between the trimmed V and J ends, which lost 8 bases and 6 bases, there was a span of 17 bases. Germline V gene data show CDR1 as MDHEN and CDR2 as SYDVKM. The CDR3 spans 14 residues. The CDR3 region is CASGSRLKINIQYF. Here the CDR3 DNA reads TGTGCCAGCGGCTCCAGACTCAAAATAAACATTCAGTACTTC.

J is TRBJ1-4 and V is TRBV7-8; D not resolved. The CDR3 extends over 14 amino acids. V lost 5 bases and J lost 7, with 14 bases in between. The germline CDR1 and CDR2 sequences are SGHVS and FQNEAQ. The CDR3 sequence is CASSLRRLGEKLFF. As DNA, the CDR3 is TGTGCCAGCAGCCTTCGCAGGCTCGGTGAAAAACTGTTTTTT.

This chain links TRBV28 with TRBJ1-5; no reliable D call. The CDR3 spans 14 residues. Trimming removed 1 base at V and 6 bases at J, with 10 bases between. In germline, CDR1 is MDHEN, CDR2 SYDVKM. CDR3 DNA sequence: TGTGCCAGCAGTTTATTGAAGGGAGCTCAGCCCCAGCATTTT. It is translated as CASSLLKGAQPQHF.

The chain has TRBV5-8 and TRBJ1-1; the D gene is possibly TRBD1 (5 bases). V was pared by 0 bases and J by 3 bases, with 9 bases between. This CDR3 region has 14 residues. Germline lookup yields CDR1 SGHTS and CDR2 YDEGEE. The CDR3 spells CASSLGQYDTEAFF. CDR3 bases: TGTGCCAGCAGCTTGGGACAGTATGACACTGAAGCTTTCTTT.

CDR3 region: CASSQDAQGRQPQHF. CDR3 DNA sequence: TGTGCCAGCAGCCAAGATGCACAGGGTCGTCAGCCCCAGCATTTT. The rearrangement links TRBV4-2 to TRBJ1-5; perhaps TRBD1 as D (6 bases). The germline V and J ends were trimmed by 0 bases and 6 bases, with 12 bases remaining between them. Germline assignment: CDR1 LGHNA and CDR2 YNFKEQ. The CDR3 is made up of 15 amino acids.

The CDR3 reads CASWERAATNEKLFF. In nucleotides, the CDR3 is TGTGCCTCTTGGGAGCGGGCTGCAACTAATGAAAAACTGTTTTTT. The chain combines TRBV30 with TRBJ1-4; D gene ambiguous. V dropped 7 bases and J dropped 0 bases, with 15 bases sitting between them. Germline CDR1 is GTSNPN and CDR2 is SVGIG (reference sequence). The CDR3 spans 15 residues.

The chain links TRBV7-3 to TRBJ2-2, with D possibly TRBD1 on 6 matching bases. CDR1 and CDR2 from the germline V gene are SGHTA and FQGTGA. The V and J ends lost 4 bases and 6 bases respectively, with 15 bases between them. This CDR3 spans 15 amino acids. CDR3 region: CASSSRGSGSGELFF. The CDR3 DNA is TGTGCCAGCAGCTCCAGGGGAAGTGGATCCGGGGAGCTGTTTTTT.

The chain recombines TRBV28 with TRBJ2-7; the match to TRBD2 covers 10 bases. Per germline, CDR1 MDHEN and CDR2 SYDVKM. The CDR3 has 13 residues. V dropped 6 bases and J dropped 4; count of bases not matched to a gene: 3. The CDR3 DNA follows: TGTGCCAGCAGACTAGCGGGACTGTACGAGCAGTACTTC. This codes for CASRLAGLYEQYF.